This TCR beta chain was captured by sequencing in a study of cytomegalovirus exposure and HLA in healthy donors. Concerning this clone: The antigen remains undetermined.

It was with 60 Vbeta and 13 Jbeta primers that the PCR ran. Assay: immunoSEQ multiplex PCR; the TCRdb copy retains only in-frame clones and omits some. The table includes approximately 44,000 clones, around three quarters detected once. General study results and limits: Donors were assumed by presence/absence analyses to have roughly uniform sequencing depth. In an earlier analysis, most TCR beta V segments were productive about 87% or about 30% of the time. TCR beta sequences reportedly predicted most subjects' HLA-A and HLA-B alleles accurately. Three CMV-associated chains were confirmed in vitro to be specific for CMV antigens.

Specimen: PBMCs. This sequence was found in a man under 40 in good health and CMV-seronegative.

The CDR3 nucleotides read TGTGCCAGCTCACCAACGGATTCGGGCACTGAAGCTTTCTTT. Protein sequence: CASSPTDSGTEAFF. The chain employs TRBV18 and TRBJ1-1; D gene unclear. V lost 2 bases and J 4 bases, leaving 11 bases between the germline ends. In germline, CDR1 is KGHSH, CDR2 LQKENI. The CDR3 totals 14 residues.